This TCR beta chain was sequenced during a study of T cells after posttransplantation cyclophosphamide. Study-level points and caveats: Recipient CMV seropositivity and CMV reactivation strongly tracked TRB clonality. Blood and skin or GI T cell repertoires showed limited TRB overlap. Later post-transplant blood repertoires were often dominated by donor CD8+ memory clones.

Cyclophosphamide on days +3 and +4 followed busulfan-fludarabine conditioning and a marrow graft. The CDR3 is 14 residues long. The germline V gene encodes CDR1 GTSNPN and CDR2 SVGIG (reference sequence). After removal of 2 bases from V and 6 bases from J, the junction contained 4 bases not matched to a gene. Some clones are missing from TCRdb's copy, which holds only in-frame ones; the method was immunoSEQ multiplex PCR. In the table there are under 50,000 clones, 80% to 95% of which are singletons. A remark on this clone: The antigen is undetermined.

The V and J genes are TRBV30 and TRBJ1-5; 10 bases align to TRBD1. The source of this sequence is a male patient aged 60-69 years who received an allogeneic stem cell transplant from a related donor and was CMV-positive. Some of the T cells may derive from the graft donor. This material consisted of PBMCs, taken around 60 days after allogeneic stem cell transplant with posttransplant cyclophosphamide. Here the CDR3 reads CAWSSGTGVQPQHF. CDR3 sequence (DNA): TGTGCCTGGAGTTCTGGGACAGGGGTTCAGCCCCAGCATTTT.